The rows below give T cell receptor beta chains drawn from one sample of a study of vaccination effects on CD4 cells after COVID-19. This table comes from immunoSEQ multiplex PCR, and its TCRdb copy is limited to in-frame clones, with some not included. The table has fewer than 35,000 clones, around 70% seen once. These receptors are not linked to any known antigen. The sample in question was CD4+ T cells from PBMCs cultured without peptide, obtained before COVID-19 vaccination. All receptors come from a human donor who received a COVID-19 vaccine. Each CDR3 is given with its conserved first and last residue. Each record gives: J gene, V gene, clone size, D gene, CDR3 DNA, CDR3 protein. D genes are given only for firm matches. Clone sizes are given selectively: once, few, many, or a class where the clone is expanded.

>TRBJ2-2|TRBV6-5|NA|NA
TGTGCCAGCAGGACAGGGGAGGGAAACACCGGGGAGCTGTTTTTT
CASRTGEGNTGELFF
>TRBJ2-3|TRBV5-4|NA|NA
TGTGCCAGCAGCATCGACAGTTATAGCACAGATACGCAGTATTTT
CASSIDSYSTDTQYF
>TRBJ2-1|TRBV2|few|TRBD2
TGTGCCAGCAGTGAAAAGGTAGCGGGAGGAGTACGGGTTGAGCAGTTCTTC
CASSEKVAGGVRVEQFF
>TRBJ2-1|TRBV6-4|NA|NA
TGTGCCAGCAGTCGAGGGACCAGTAGCTCCTACAATGAGCAGTTCTTC
CASSRGTSSSYNEQFF
>TRBJ1-5|TRBV2|NA|NA
TGTGCCAGCAGTGACGACAGGTTAAATCAGCCCCAGCATTTT
CASSDDRLNQPQHF
>TRBJ2-5|TRBV7-8|NA|TRBD1
TGTGCCAGCAGCTTAGCAGGGGGCCGGGAGACCCAGTACTTC
CASSLAGGRETQYF
>TRBJ2-1|TRBV5-1|NA|TRBD1
TGCGCCAGCAGCTTGGGGGGACAGGGAGGTAATGAGCAGTTCTTC
CASSLGGQGGNEQFF
>TRBJ2-2|TRBV6-5|NA|TRBD1
TGTGCCAGCAGGAAAGGGGGCTTGACCGGGGAGCTGTTTTTT
CASRKGGLTGELFF
>TRBJ2-5|TRBV18|NA|NA
TGTGCCAGCTCACCAGACGGCTTCCTTTCGGCCCAGTACTTC
CASSPDGFLSAQYF
>TRBJ2-7|TRBV9|NA|NA
TGTGCCAGCAGCGTAGACGGCTACGAGCAGTACTTC
CASSVDGYEQYF